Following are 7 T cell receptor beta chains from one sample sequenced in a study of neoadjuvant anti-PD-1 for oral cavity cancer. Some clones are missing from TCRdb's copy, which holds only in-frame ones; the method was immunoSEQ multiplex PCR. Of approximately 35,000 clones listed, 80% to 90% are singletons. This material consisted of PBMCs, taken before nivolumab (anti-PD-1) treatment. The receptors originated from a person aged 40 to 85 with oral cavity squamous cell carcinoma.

As DNA, the CDR3 is TGTGCCAGCAGAAGCTACGAGCAGTACTTC. Translated: CASRSYEQYF. V usage is TRBV27 and J usage is TRBJ2-7; no clear D. The length of the CDR3 is 10 residues. Germline CDR1 and CDR2: MNHEY and SMNVEV (reference sequence). The V gene lost 6 bases and the J gene lost 3 bases, with 3 bases spanning the gap.

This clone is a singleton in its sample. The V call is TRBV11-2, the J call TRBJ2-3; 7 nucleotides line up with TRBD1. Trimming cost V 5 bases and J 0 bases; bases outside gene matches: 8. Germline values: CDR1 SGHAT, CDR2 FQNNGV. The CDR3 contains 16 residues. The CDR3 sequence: CASSPMGQTSTDTQYF. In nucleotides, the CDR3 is TGTGCCAGCAGCCCCATGGGACAGACTAGCACAGATACGCAGTATTTT.

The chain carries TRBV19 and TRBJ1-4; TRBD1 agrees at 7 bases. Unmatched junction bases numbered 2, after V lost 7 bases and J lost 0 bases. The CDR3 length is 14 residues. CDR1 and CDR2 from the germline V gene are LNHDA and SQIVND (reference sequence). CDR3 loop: CASKGGTTNEKLFF. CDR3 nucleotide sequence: TGTGCCAGTAAAGGGGGCACAACTAATGAAAAACTGTTTTTT.

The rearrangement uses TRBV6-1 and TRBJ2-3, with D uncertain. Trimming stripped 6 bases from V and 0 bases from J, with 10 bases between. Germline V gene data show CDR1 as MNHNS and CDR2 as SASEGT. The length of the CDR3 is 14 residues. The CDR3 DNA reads TGTGCCAGCAGATCGCTCACTAGCACAGATACGCAGTATTTT. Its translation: CASRSLTSTDTQYF.

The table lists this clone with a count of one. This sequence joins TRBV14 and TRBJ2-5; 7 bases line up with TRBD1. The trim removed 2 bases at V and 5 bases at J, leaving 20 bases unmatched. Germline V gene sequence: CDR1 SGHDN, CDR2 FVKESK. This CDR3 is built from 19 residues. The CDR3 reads CASSQRHRVTGQRRETQYF. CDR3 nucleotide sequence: TGTGCCAGCAGCCAACGCCACCGGGTGACGGGACAGAGGAGGGAGACCCAGTACTTC.

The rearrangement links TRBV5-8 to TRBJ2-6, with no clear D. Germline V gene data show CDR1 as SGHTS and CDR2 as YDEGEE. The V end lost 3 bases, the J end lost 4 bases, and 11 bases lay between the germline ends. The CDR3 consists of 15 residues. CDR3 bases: TGTGCCAGCAGCTACGGACGTGTAGGGGCCAACGTCCTGACTTTC. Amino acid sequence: CASSYGRVGANVLTF.

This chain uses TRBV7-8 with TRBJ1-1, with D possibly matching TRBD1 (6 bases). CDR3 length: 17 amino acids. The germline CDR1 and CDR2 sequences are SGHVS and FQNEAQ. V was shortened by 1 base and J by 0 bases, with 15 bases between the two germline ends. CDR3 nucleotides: TGTGCCAGCAGCTTAGGAGCAGGGGTGAACCTGAACACTGAAGCTTTCTTT. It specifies CASSLGAGVNLNTEAFF.